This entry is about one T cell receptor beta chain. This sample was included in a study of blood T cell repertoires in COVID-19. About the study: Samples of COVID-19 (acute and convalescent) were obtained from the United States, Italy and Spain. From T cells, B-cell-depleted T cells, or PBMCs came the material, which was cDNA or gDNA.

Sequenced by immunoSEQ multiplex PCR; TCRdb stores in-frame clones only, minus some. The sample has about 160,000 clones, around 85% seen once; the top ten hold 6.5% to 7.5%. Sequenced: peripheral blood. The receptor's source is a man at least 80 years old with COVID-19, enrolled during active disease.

The CDR3 region is CASSSGLAGVNEQFF. The CDR3 DNA reads as TGCGCCAGCAGCTCGGGACTAGCGGGGGTAAATGAGCAGTTCTTC. The chain has TRBV5-1 and TRBJ2-1; 14 positions match TRBD2. Trimming at V came to 3 bases and at J to 7 bases, leaving 3 bases not matched to a gene. CDR1 is SGHRS and CDR2 is YFSETQ in the germline V gene. The CDR3 has 15 amino acids.